The 14 T cell receptor beta chains below were found in one sample sequenced in a study of human T cells and chemical hapten exposure. TCRdb ran MiXCR on the 5' RACE reads and lists one entry per CDR3 protein. The top ten hold over 1.1% of the sample, which has 150,000 or so distinct CDR3 sequences, roughly 4% seen once. It was from unfractionated whole blood that total RNA was extracted. The source of these receptors is a female donor in good health.

This clonotype has a handful of counts. V usage is TRBV5-1 and J usage is TRBJ2-2; 10 bases line up with TRBD2. The length of the CDR3 is 17 residues. The germline CDR1 and CDR2 sequences are SGHRS and YFSETQ. The V segment lost 5 bases and the J segment 7 bases; nucleotides outside the gene matches: 14. The CDR3 DNA reads as TGCGCCAGCAGGGTCTTCGGAGCGGGGGGGCCGGACGGGGAGCTGTTTTTT. Encoded protein: CASRVFGAGGPDGELFF.

This clonotype was seen repeatedly, ten times or more. The chain has TRBV3-1 and TRBJ2-3, with 7 bases fitting TRBD2. This CDR3 spans 16 amino acids. V lost 0 bases and J lost 2; bases outside the gene matches: 5. Germline V gene lookup returns CDR1 LGHDT and CDR2 YNNKEL (reference sequence). CDR3 residues: CASSQDSGLHTDTQYF. For the CDR3, the DNA is TGTGCCAGCAGCCAAGATTCGGGACTACACACAGATACGCAGTATTTT.

This clonotype turned up a few times. The V and J genes are TRBV27 and TRBJ1-2; perhaps TRBD1 as D (6 bases). V was trimmed by 1 base and J by 6 bases, leaving 12 bases between them. Germline V gene sequence: CDR1 MNHEY, CDR2 SMNVEV (reference sequence). The CDR3 consists of 14 residues. The DNA of the CDR3 is TGTGCCAGCAGTTTATTAGCTGAGGGGGATGGCTACACCTTC. Residues: CASSLLAEGDGYTF.

This clonotype was seen many times. V is TRBV11-1 and J is TRBJ2-1; the match to TRBD1 covers 7 bases. Looked up from germline, CDR1 is SGHAT and CDR2 is FQDESV (reference sequence). J lost 5 bases, V lost 2 bases, and 3 bases had no gene match. The CDR3 spans 14 residues. CDR3 bases: TGTGCCAGCAGCTTATGGACAGGTAACAATGAGCAGTTCTTC. Encoded protein: CASSLWTGNNEQFF.

This clonotype was detected ten times or more. This chain links TRBV12-3 or TRBV12-4 with TRBJ1-1; TRBD1 might be the D (5 bases). The CDR3 contains 14 residues. V gave up 3 bases and J gave up 3 bases, with 11 bases separating them. The CDR3 sequence is CASSFPQGYTEAFF. In DNA form, the CDR3 reads TGTGCCAGCAGTTTTCCTCAGGGCTACACTGAAGCTTTCTTT.

This clonotype was observed at least ten times. The chain couples TRBV7-2 to TRBJ2-1, with TRBD2 matching 8 bases. Trimming at V came to 3 bases and at J to 1 base, leaving 5 bases not matched to a gene. The CDR3 extends over 16 amino acids. Germline CDR1 SGHTA, CDR2 FQGNSA. CDR3 in DNA: TGTGCCAGCAGCTTCGGGGGGGCGGGATCCTACAATGAGCAGTTCTTC. It encodes CASSFGGAGSYNEQFF.

Points on this clonotype: A read error may be the cause here, since a much bigger clone is one base away. The genes are TRBV7-3 and TRBJ1-1, with unresolved D. The V gene's germline CDR1 is SGHTA and CDR2 FQGTGA. V dropped 1 base and J dropped 4 bases, with 16 bases sitting between them. This CDR3 spans 16 amino acids. The DNA for the CDR3 is TGTGCCAGCAGCTTAAGAGCGCGGGGAGTGGGCACTGAAGCTTTCTTT. It yields the protein CASSLRARGVGTEAFF. The complete variable domain, with remaining parts taken from reference TRBV7-3 and TRBJ1-1, reads GAGVSQTPSNKVTEKGKYVELRCDPISGHTALYWYRQSLGQGPEFLIYFQGTGAADDSGLPNDRFFAVRPEGSVSTLKIQRTERGDSAVYLCASSLRARGVGTEAFFGQGTRLTVV.

This clonotype came up many times. The gene calls are TRBV5-1 and TRBJ1-2; D is perhaps TRBD1 (6 bases). This CDR3 spans 14 amino acids. Germline V CDR1 and CDR2: SGHRS, YFSETQ. With 3 bases removed from V and 3 bases from J, the gap between germline ends came to 12 bases. The DNA for the CDR3 is TGCGCCAGCAGCTCAGCAGGGGCGGACTATGGCTACACCTTC. Protein product: CASSSAGADYGYTF.

Many counts were recorded for this clonotype. V usage is TRBV30 and J usage is TRBJ1-4, with 11 nucleotides matching TRBD1. V shed 4 bases, J shed 8 bases, and the junction held 6 bases outside the gene matches. Germline V CDR1 and CDR2: GTSNPN, SVGIG (reference sequence). This CDR3 is built from 14 residues. The CDR3: CAWTPWDRGEKLFF. The CDR3, as DNA: TGTGCCTGGACCCCCTGGGACAGGGGGGAAAAACTGTTTTTT.

The sample holds many counts of this clonotype. This chain joins TRBV5-1 and TRBJ2-1; 10 bases fit TRBD1. From germline, CDR1 is SGHRS and CDR2 YFSETQ. V was clipped by 4 bases and J by 5 bases; unmatched bases: 9. The CDR3 runs to 16 residues. The CDR3 protein is CASSPRPGQGNNEQFF. In nucleotides, the CDR3 is TGCGCCAGCAGCCCCCGTCCGGGACAGGGGAACAATGAGCAGTTCTTC.

This clonotype was detected ten times or more. Germline and junction disagree at one end, which may indicate a read error. This chain joins TRBV29-1 and TRBJ2-3; D is possibly TRBD1 or TRBD2 (6 bases each). Germline loops: CDR1 SQVTM, CDR2 ANQGSEA. The length of the CDR3 is 13 residues. CDR3: CSHATGGTDTQYF. The CDR3 DNA follows: TGCAGCCATGCCACCGGGGGCACCGATACGCAGTATTTT.

This clonotype showed up just a few times. The rearrangement uses TRBV15 and TRBJ2-1; D possibly corresponds to TRBD2 (7 bases). The CDR3 length is 13 residues. V lost 1 base and J lost 9, with 10 bases in between. CDR1 and CDR2 (germline): LNHNV, YYDKDF (reference sequence). The CDR3 DNA reads TGTGCCACCAGCAGAGGAAGGGGGGGTGAGCAGTTCTTC. Protein sequence: CATSRGRGGEQFF.

In this sample, this clonotype turned up many times. V and J are TRBV5-6 and TRBJ1-2; unclear D gene. Germline V gene data show CDR1 as SGHDT and CDR2 as YYEEEE. Trimming left V 2 bases short and J 6 bases short, with 14 bases between. The CDR3 runs 14 residues. CDR3 sequence reads: CASSFAGSGDGYTF. Here the CDR3 DNA reads TGTGCCAGCAGCTTTGCCGGGAGCGGCGATGGCTACACCTTC.

This clonotype occurred many times. The rearrangement links TRBV20-1 to TRBJ2-3; D is undetermined. The germline V gene encodes CDR1 DFQATT and CDR2 SNEGSKA (reference sequence). Trimming left V 3 bases short and J 2 bases short, with 15 bases between. The length of the CDR3 is 15 residues. The CDR3 bases are TGCAGTGCTAGTATTGGGGTTTACTCCACAGATACGCAGTATTTT. This codes for CSASIGVYSTDTQYF.